The source of this T cell receptor (beta chain) is a study of cytomegalovirus exposure and HLA in healthy donors. Overall study results and limits: The investigators catalogued 160 or so TCR beta chains as cytomegalovirus-associated.

This clone turned up a few times. Its specificity is unknown. V was clipped by 2 bases and J by 5 bases; unmatched bases: 7. This CDR3 contains 15 residues. Germline V gene lookup returns CDR1 MNHEY and CDR2 SVGAGI. Primers included in the PCR were 60 Vbeta and 13 Jbeta primers. The data were produced by immunoSEQ multiplex PCR, yet TCRdb's version contains in-frame clones alone and is incomplete. The data show about 190,000 clones, around 86% seen once. At sampling all donors were nominally healthy, likely with unrecorded immune exposures. The source of this sequence is a woman between 18 and 29 years old in good health and CMV-seronegative. Source material: PBMCs. This chain links TRBV6-5 with TRBJ2-7, with 9 nucleotides matching TRBD1. The CDR3 loop is CASSYGTGRSNEQYF. DNA for the CDR3: TGTGCCAGCAGTTACGGGACAGGGAGGAGCAACGAGCAGTACTTC.